Here is one T cell receptor (beta chain) with its context. Trimming pared 3 bases from V and 4 bases from J, leaving 9 bases between. CDR1 and CDR2 from the germline V gene are DFQATT and SNEGSKA (reference sequence). The CDR3 contains 12 residues. These data come from a study of blood T cell repertoires in COVID-19. The protocol was immunoSEQ multiplex PCR, while the TCRdb copy is restricted to in-frame clones and leaves out a portion. The data hold some 210,000 clones, with about four fifths observed a single time. The chain couples TRBV20-1 to TRBJ1-2; D possibly corresponds to TRBD1 (5 bases). The specimen sequenced was peripheral blood. This TCR was recovered from a woman aged 40 to 49 with acute or convalescent COVID-19. The CDR3 DNA follows: TGCAGTGCTAGTTCGGGGGTCTATGGCTACACCTTC. Protein product: CSASSGVYGYTF.